This T cell receptor (beta chain) was retrieved from a study of blood T cell repertoires in COVID-19. Looking at the study overall: Sites across the United States, Italy and Spain contributed samples from acute and convalescent COVID-19. PBMCs, B-cell-depleted T cells, or T cells provided the cDNA or gDNA that made up the material.

Germline-derived CDR1 and CDR2 are MDHEN and SYDVKM. The CDR3 runs to 14 residues. Losses at the gene ends were 2 bases for V and 7 bases for J; bases not matched to a gene: 7. As handled by the study authors: Nucleated cell counts were estimated from reference gene primer amplification. Sequencing used immunoSEQ multiplex PCR; TCRdb keeps in-frame clones, though not all of them. V, J and clone size were drawn from that table, and D and trimming were deduced from the DNA. The repertoire has about 58,000 clones, just under 90% of them found once; the top ten carry roughly 1.4%. This TCR derives from a man in his 60s with acute or convalescent COVID-19. The rearrangement links TRBV28 to TRBJ2-7, with 8 nucleotides matching TRBD2. The sequenced material came from peripheral blood. CDR3 coding DNA: TGTGCCAGCAGTTTAGCGGGAGGCCGGGGGGAGCAGTACTTC. The encoded protein is CASSLAGGRGEQYF.